This TCR beta chain was captured in a study of cytomegalovirus exposure and HLA in healthy donors. Study-wide context: Earlier, about 180 million T cells were analyzed, and fewer than 120 million unique TCR beta sequences were found among them. HLA-typed donors were the source of 90 million or so unique TCRs, which an early data release held. Study-wide results and caveats: Relative to equally common others, HLA-associated TCR beta chains showed greater clonal expansion in a later analysis. HLA allele associations emerged for around 15,000 TCR beta sequences in a later analysis, at 0.05 false discovery rate.

Details on this clone: What it recognizes is unknown.

13 Jbeta primers and 60 Vbeta primers were used for the PCR. Produced via immunoSEQ multiplex PCR; TCRdb's table is partial and in-frame only. The data hold 90,000 to 150,000 clones, with 73% observed a single time. Germline-derived CDR1 and CDR2 are SGHNT and YYREEE (reference sequence). V lost 0 bases to trimming and J lost 2 bases, with 10 bases between them. This CDR3 has 15 residues. This TCR derives from a woman between 40 and 50 years old in good health and CMV-seronegative. V gene TRBV5-4 combines with J gene TRBJ2-3; D ambiguous. Sequencing was performed on PBMCs. The CDR3 loop reads CASSLGDTNTDTQYF. The CDR3 nucleotides read TGTGCCAGCAGCTTGGGAGATACTAACACAGATACGCAGTATTTT.